The 17 T cell receptor beta chains reported below all come from one sample, sequenced in a study of blood T cell repertoires in COVID-19. Measured with immunoSEQ multiplex PCR; TCRdb has only the in-frame clones, and not every one. The table lists about 49,000 clones, roughly 86% of them singletons. Material: peripheral blood. These receptor sequences come from a middle-aged man with active COVID-19.

This clone showed up just a few times. CDR3 sequence reads: CASSSATSGGPYEQYF. In nucleotides, the CDR3 is TGTGCCAGCAGCTCCGCGACTAGCGGGGGTCCCTACGAGCAGTACTTC. This chain joins TRBV6-2 or TRBV6-3 and TRBJ2-7; 12 bases fit TRBD2. V was clipped by 6 bases and J by 2 bases; unmatched bases: 8. The CDR3 length is 16 residues. CDR1 and CDR2 (germline): MNHEY, SVGEGT.

This sequence joins TRBV10-1 and TRBJ1-1, with D maybe TRBD1 (5 bases). V was trimmed by 3 bases and J by 4 bases, leaving 12 bases between them. This CDR3 comprises 14 residues. Germline V gene data show CDR1 as WNHNN and CDR2 as SYGVQD (reference sequence). The DNA for the CDR3 is TGCGCCAGCAGTGACCACGTCGGGGGCACTGAAGCTTTCTTT. It specifies CASSDHVGGTEAFF.

The chain has TRBV19 and TRBJ1-4, with unresolved D. V shed 1 base and J shed 3 bases, with 12 bases lying between them. This CDR3 comprises 16 residues. In germline, CDR1 is LNHDA, CDR2 SQIVND (reference sequence). For the CDR3, the DNA is TGTGCCAGTAGTATAGCCCGACATCGGTCTAATGAAAAACTGTTTTTT. Its translation: CASSIARHRSNEKLFF.

CDR3 DNA: TGTGCCAGCAGCCCCGCGAGGCGTCAAGAGACCCAGTACTTC. Amino acid sequence: CASSPARRQETQYF. The chain joins TRBV3-1 (or the pseudogene TRBV3-2) to TRBJ2-5; D is unclear. Trimming took off 4 bases at V and 2 bases at J, with 11 bases between the two ends. There are 14 residues in the CDR3. Germline CDR1 reads LGHDT; CDR2 reads YNNKEL (reference sequence).

This chain uses TRBV7-3 with TRBJ2-3; TRBD2 is a possible D gene (5 bases). The CDR3 sequence is 13 residues long. Trimming cost V 5 bases and J 6 bases, with 12 bases left between them. Germline V gene lookup returns CDR1 SGHTA and CDR2 FQGTGA. The CDR3 DNA sequence: TGTGCCAGCAGCCAGGAGGTAGCGGATACGCAGTATTTT. Encoded protein: CASSQEVADTQYF.

The chain couples TRBV3-1 (or the pseudogene TRBV3-2) to TRBJ1-2; possibly TRBD1 for D (6 bases). The germline CDR1 and CDR2 sequences are LGHDT and YNNKEL (reference sequence). V was clipped by 4 bases and J by 7 bases, with 13 bases between them. The CDR3 is 13 residues long. CDR3 nucleotide sequence: TGTGCCAGCAGCCCACAGGGTCCTACTGGCTACACCTTC. Protein: CASSPQGPTGYTF.

The J gene is TRBJ1-5, the V gene TRBV28; possibly TRBD1 for D (6 bases). V gave up 2 bases and J gave up 4 bases, with 21 bases separating them. CDR3 length equals 18 residues. Germline V gene data show CDR1 as MDHEN and CDR2 as SYDVKM. The CDR3 region has the DNA TGTGCCAGCAGTTTACAAGTGGGAACCCGGGACATTAATCAGCCCCAGCATTTT. Translation gives CASSLQVGTRDINQPQHF.

This rearrangement joins TRBV19 to TRBJ1-1; D gene uncertain. The V gene's germline CDR1 is LNHDA and CDR2 SQIVND (reference sequence). The length of the CDR3 is 14 residues. V was clipped by 3 bases and J by 4 bases, with 12 bases between them. CDR3 bases: TGTGCCAGTAGTATCCGTGGGCCTTTCACTGAAGCTTTCTTT. Protein sequence: CASSIRGPFTEAFF.

The V and J genes are TRBV5-5 and TRBJ2-3; possible D gene TRBD1, 5 bases. The ends were cut back, 1 base at V and 4 bases at J, with 22 bases in the middle. CDR3 length: 18 residues. CDR1 and CDR2 (germline): SGHKS, YYEKEE (reference sequence). CDR3 protein: CASSLTPAEDIYPDTQYF. As DNA, the CDR3 is TGTGCCAGCAGCTTGACCCCAGCCGAGGACATTTACCCAGATACGCAGTATTTT. Full variable domain (missing parts from reference TRBV5-5 and TRBJ2-3): DAGVTQSPTHLIKTRGQQVTLRCSPISGHKSVSWYQQVLGQGPQFIFQYYEKEERGRGNFPDRFSARQFPNYSSELNVNALLLGDSALYLCASSLTPAEDIYPDTQYFGPGTRLTVL.

This rearrangement joins TRBV2 to TRBJ2-1; 9 bases agree with TRBD2. Germline CDR1 SNHLY, CDR2 FYNNEI. Germline trimming cut 4 bases from V and 0 bases from J; bases unmatched to any gene: 19. The CDR3 is made up of 21 amino acids. CDR3 in amino acids: CASSAVASRSLAGSSYNEQFF. The CDR3, as DNA: TGTGCCAGCAGTGCAGTGGCCTCTCGATCCCTAGCGGGGAGCTCCTACAATGAGCAGTTCTTC.

The chain couples TRBV28 to TRBJ1-3; D unresolved. Trimming cost V 8 bases and J 0 bases, with 14 bases left between them. The CDR3 is made up of 15 amino acids. Per germline, CDR1 MDHEN and CDR2 SYDVKM. The CDR3 loop reads CASGGLLSSGNTIYF. The CDR3 nucleotides read TGTGCCAGCGGAGGACTCCTGAGCTCTGGAAACACCATATATTTT.

This clone was seen more than once but under ten times. The genes are TRBV14 and TRBJ2-1, with 7 bases identical to TRBD1. CDR1 is SGHDN, CDR2 FVKESK, per germline. Trimming at V came to 3 bases and at J to 2 bases, leaving 1 base not matched to a gene. The CDR3 length is 14 residues. The CDR3, as DNA: TGTGCCAGCAGCCACGGGACAGCCTACAATGAGCAGTTCTTC. This codes for CASSHGTAYNEQFF.

The CDR3 reads CASSLGQGSYNEQFF. The DNA for the CDR3 is TGTGCCAGCAGTCTAGGACAGGGCTCCTACAATGAGCAGTTCTTC. The V gene is TRBV27, the J gene TRBJ2-1; 8 nucleotides line up with TRBD1. Germline V gene data show CDR1 as MNHEY and CDR2 as SMNVEV (reference sequence). J was trimmed by 0 bases and V by 5 bases; bases with no gene match: 3. This CDR3 comprises 15 residues.

This clone was seen once. The chain recombines TRBV5-1 with TRBJ2-7; possibly TRBD1 for D (6 bases). The germline V and J ends were trimmed by 4 bases and 3 bases, with 14 bases remaining between them. The germline CDR1 and CDR2 sequences are SGHRS and YFSETQ. This CDR3 is built from 14 residues. As DNA, the CDR3 is TGCGCCAGCAGCCCTGACAGGTACCTCTACGAGCAGTACTTC. This gives the protein CASSPDRYLYEQYF. The full variable domain, with the rest looked up from reference TRBV5-1 and TRBJ2-7, is KAGVTQTPRYLIKTRGQQVTLSCSPISGHRSVSWYQQTPGQGLQFLFEYFSETQRNKGNFPGRFSGRQFSNSRSEMNVSTLELGDSALYLCASSPDRYLYEQYFGPGTRLTVT.

The chain has TRBV18 and TRBJ2-1, with D perhaps matching TRBD1 (6 bases). This CDR3 has 15 residues. Trimming pared 5 bases from V and 5 bases from J, leaving 16 bases between. Germline CDR1 and CDR2: KGHSH and LQKENI. This CDR3 is CASSSRAGDHNEQFF. The DNA for the CDR3 is TGTGCCAGCTCATCCCGAGCAGGGGACCACAATGAGCAGTTCTTC.

The chain combines TRBV4-2 with TRBJ1-3, with unresolved D. The ends were cut back, 0 bases at V and 4 bases at J, with 10 bases in the middle. CDR3 length: 15 amino acids. The germline V gene has CDR1 LGHNA and CDR2 YNFKEQ. The chain's CDR3 is CASSQDRRTGNTIYF. CDR3 nucleotide sequence: TGTGCCAGCAGCCAAGATCGGAGGACCGGAAACACCATATATTTT.

This chain uses TRBV28 with TRBJ1-2; D possibly corresponds to TRBD1 (6 bases). From germline, CDR1 is MDHEN and CDR2 SYDVKM. The CDR3 is 14 amino acids. Deletions cut 2 bases from V and 3 bases from J, with 10 bases between. This CDR3 is CASSLPGQYYGYTF. Written as DNA, the CDR3 is TGTGCCAGCAGTTTACCCGGACAGTACTATGGCTACACCTTC.